This T cell receptor beta chain was sequenced for a study of CD8+CD57+ T cells in acquired aplastic anemia. The overall study: The study obtained an average of around 3.1 ug of DNA from sorted CD4+ and CD8+ cells. Study observations and caveats: Around 30 was the count of CD8+ CDR3 sequences that patients shared with controls.

Concerning this clonotype: Antigen specificity is unknown. The conserved closing phenylalanine or tryptophan is absent in this CDR3, likely reflecting a read error.

Genomic DNA, the template, was used for profiling of the TCR beta VDJ and CDR3. TCRdb re-called the reads through MiXCR, storing one row per CDR3 protein. Of around 180,000 distinct CDR3 sequences detected, 60% to 70% appear once; the ten largest clones hold 45% to 55%. Material: sorted CD4+, CD8+, or CD8+CD57+ T cells (not recorded which) from PBMCs. The TCR comes from a human donor in good health.

The CDR3, as DNA: TGCAGCGTTGTTGACCTAGTGGGAATAAATGAGCAGTTCTTA. This sequence encodes CSVVDLVGINEQFL. The chain combines TRBV29-1 with TRBJ2-1; D is unresolved. CDR3 length equals 14 residues. Per germline, CDR1 SQVTM and CDR2 ANQGSEA. V was cut by 4 bases and J by 7 bases, with 17 bases left in between.